The present entry profiles one TCR beta chain with its context. This clonotype was seen ten or more times. The clone's antigen remains unknown. Qualities for individual bases were not recorded, and no much larger clone is one base off. Hyperthyroidism was considered stable if no progression to ophthalmopathy occurred within 18 months of follow-up. The hyperthyroidism patients were 18 to 65 years old and newly diagnosed, with a disease duration of less than 2 months. Patients with other autoimmune diseases, uncontrolled infections, pregnancy or lactation were excluded. Clinical symptoms, serum thyroxine, TRAb, thyroid ultrasound and orbital computed tomography were used for diagnosis. PBMCs were isolated from 7.5 to 10 ml of fresh peripheral blood by Ficoll-Paque density gradient centrifugation. Total RNA was extracted with Trizol reagent and quality-checked on an Agilent 2100 Bioanalyzer. TCR beta CDR3 regions were amplified from RNA transcripts for repertoire sequencing. HTBI primers and the Qiagen OneStep RT-PCR kit were used in a first-round RT-PCR, which was followed by a second-round multiplex PCR, size selection and purification. The libraries underwent paired-end sequencing with 100 bp reads on an Illumina HiSeq2000. The paper's data handling went like this. SOAPnuke was used to process the reads, throwing out any read that had adapters, had uncalled bases, had a mean Phred below 15, or lacked an exact constant-primer or identifier match. COPE v1.2.5 was used to merge high-quality paired reads. Clonotypes were defined as unique nucleotide sequences and were aligned to IMGT TRB V, D and J references using MiTCR v1.1. The analysis was limited to V-J combinations with a frequency above 0.0001, which together covered roughly 99% of the repertoires. For each V-J combination, a TCR clonal expansion and chaos score was defined as the ratio of F50 clonal expansion to chaos observed in the TCRdist matrix. Welch's t-statistics and random forest were used to narrow the features down to more than 10 V-J combinations, which were then fed into a naive Bayes classifier. Thyroid-blood repertoire similarity was quantified with the Morisita-Horn index. TCRdb reworked the public reads: Q25 trimming with fastp, MiXCR clone assembly, productive beta chains retained. Every CDR3 protein is listed once, alongside the most common genes and DNA of its rows. It is TCRdb's table, rather than the study itself, that gives the V and J calls and clone size. The sample table lists about 380,000 distinct CDR3 sequences, about 16% of them with a count of one. Around 6.6% of the sample is taken by the ten largest.

This entry is derived from a study of Graves' ophthalmopathy and Graves' hyperthyroidism (dated by TCRdb to 2017 to 2018). For context, the study as a whole: Peripheral blood samples were taken at the time of initial diagnosis, before any treatment was given. To explore V-J signatures that separate ophthalmopathy from hyperthyroidism, a discovery set of about 98 patients was enrolled, consisting of 43 with ophthalmopathy and about 60 with stable hyperthyroidism. After sampling, hyperthyroidism patients received methimazole starting at 30 mg daily, and ophthalmopathy patients received high-dose intravenous methylprednisolone. The study used signatures of the TCR beta repertoire to tell Graves' ophthalmopathy apart from Graves' hyperthyroidism and to predict which patients would progress to ophthalmopathy. In total, around 130 blood samples were TCR-sequenced: roughly 45 ophthalmopathy, some 80 hyperthyroidism and approximately 17 hyperthyroidism-to-ophthalmopathy patients. For independent validation, a separate cohort was made up of 18 to 20 hyperthyroidism patients plus 17 patients who later progressed from hyperthyroidism to ophthalmopathy. The 100 discovery patients were divided at random into training and test sets in a 7:3 ratio. In five or six hyperthyroidism patients, T-cell repertoires of thyroid tissue and blood were compared. Results the study describes overall, beyond this receptor: In validation, the model predicted ophthalmopathy progression with over 60% sensitivity and about 73% specificity; some 13 predicted patients were CT-confirmed with GO in a median of 6.5 months. No statistical method was used to predetermine the sample size, and group allocation was not hidden from the investigators. Most expanded thyroid clonotypes with frequency above 0.001 were also detected in blood, suggesting blood repertoires may reflect the thyroid immune response. In cross-validation, the 13-signature model distinguished ophthalmopathy from stable hyperthyroidism with 85% to 90% sensitivity and about 84% specificity, and in the test set the corresponding values were approximately 79% and 70%.

Its CDR3 holds 12 amino acids, cysteine through phenylalanine. The only DNA kept is the CDR3, 36 bases in frame from the first base. Sequences LNHDA (CDR1) and SQIVND (CDR2) are obtained from the germline V gene (reference sequence). Relative to germline, V is 7 bases shorter and J is 2 bases shorter, with 9 bases between their ends. This TCR derives from a woman aged 18 to 35 with stable Graves' hyperthyroidism. Donor details come from another sample of the same person, matched by shared clones. The sequenced sample was peripheral blood. The receptor chain draws on TRBV19 and TRBJ2-7; no D gene is confidently identified. Read as DNA, the sequence is TGTGCCAGTATGTCCCAAGCCTACGAGCAGTACTTC. The translation is CASMSQAYEQYF.